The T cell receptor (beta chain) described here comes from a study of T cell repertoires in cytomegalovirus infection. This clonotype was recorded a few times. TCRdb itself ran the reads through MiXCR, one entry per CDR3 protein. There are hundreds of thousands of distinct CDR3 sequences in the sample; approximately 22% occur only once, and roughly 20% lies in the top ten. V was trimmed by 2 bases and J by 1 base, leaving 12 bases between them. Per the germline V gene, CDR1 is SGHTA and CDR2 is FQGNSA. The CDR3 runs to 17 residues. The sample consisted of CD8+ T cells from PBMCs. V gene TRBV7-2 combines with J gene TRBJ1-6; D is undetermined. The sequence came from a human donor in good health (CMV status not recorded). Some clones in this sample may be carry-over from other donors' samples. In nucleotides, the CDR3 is TGTGCCAGCAGCTTACTGGGGAAGCAGTCCTATAATTCACCCCTCCACTTT. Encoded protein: CASSLLGKQSYNSPLHF.